The clone carrying this T cell receptor (beta chain) was observed at least ten times. Its target is not known. Per germline, CDR1 SQVTM and CDR2 ANQGSEA. This CDR3 is built from 14 residues. V lost 4 bases and J lost 4; bases outside the gene matches: 7. A primer matching the constant region was used to make TCR beta cDNA from 500 ng of total RNA. Modified slightly, ARM-PCR produced TCR beta libraries over three nested multiplex PCR rounds. Amplification in the first two PCR rounds was performed using TRBV1-TRBV30 forward primers and a C-beta reverse primer for roughly 9 cycles each. TCRdb ran MiXCR on the multiplex PCR reads and lists one entry per CDR3 protein. The sample has around 26,000 distinct CDR3 sequences, around 79% seen once. Scientists recovered RNA and DNA together from roughly 18-30 mg of unsorted bulk tissue. Chronic HBV infection was present in the patients, who were treatment-naive. Samples came from superior, inferior, lateral poles and tumor centre.

These data come from a study of tumor-infiltrating lymphocytes in primary liver carcinoma. Overall study findings and caveats: Representation across all five tumor regions was limited to only about 7.5-25% of top clones.

The chain recombines TRBV29-1 with TRBJ2-1; 7 bases are shared with TRBD2. The source material was liver tumor tissue from sampling region 3. Subset denoted: tumor region T3, left-lateral pole. The TCR was taken from a man between 35 and 55 years old with primary liver carcinoma and hepatitis B virus infection. The CDR3, as DNA: TGCAGCGTTGGACTAGCCCCCCCGTACAATGAGCAGTTCTTC. Protein sequence: CSVGLAPPYNEQFF.